The 5 T cell receptor beta chains below come from one sample, sequenced in a study of Graves' ophthalmopathy and Graves' hyperthyroidism. Amplification targeted the TCR beta CDR3 regions, with RNA transcripts as the source material. HTBI-primed RT-PCR formed the first round, and a multiplex PCR formed the second. A single record per CDR3 protein comes from TCRdb applying MiXCR to the multiplex PCR reads. The repertoire holds 200,000 to 300,000 distinct CDR3 sequences, with less than 55% as singletons. The sequencing sample was made of peripheral blood. The receptors stem from an adult man with Graves' ophthalmopathy.

As for this clonotype: Germline and junction disagree at one end, which may indicate a read error. Written as DNA, the CDR3 is TGTGCCAGTGGGCAGAGAGGCAATCAGCTCCAGCATTTT. This gives the protein CASGQRGNQLQHF. The chain uses TRBV19 and TRBJ1-5; D not resolved. From germline, CDR1 is LNHDA and CDR2 SQIVND (reference sequence). This CDR3 region has 13 residues. Full variable domain (remainder filled in from reference TRBV19 and TRBJ1-5): DGGITQSPKYLFRKEGQNVTLSCEQNLNHDAMYWYRQDPGQGLRLIYYSQIVNDFQKGDIAEGYSVSREKKESFPLTVTSAQKNPTAFYLCASGQRGNQLQHFGDGTRLSIL.

DNA of the CDR3: TGTGCCAGCAGCTCCTTAATCTACGAGCAGTACTTC. This sequence encodes CASSSLIYEQYF. The V call is TRBV7-9, the J call TRBJ2-7; no clear D. The germline V gene has CDR1 SEHNR and CDR2 FQNEAQ (reference sequence). Between the trimmed V and J ends, which lost 4 bases and 3 bases, there was a span of 7 bases. The CDR3 length is 12 residues.

This clonotype has at least ten counts. The chain couples TRBV7-9 to TRBJ1-1; D perhaps matches TRBD1 (6 bases). From germline, CDR1 is SEHNR and CDR2 FQNEAQ (reference sequence). The CDR3 runs 14 residues. Deletions cut 6 bases from V and 7 bases from J, with 18 bases between. In DNA form, the CDR3 reads TGTGCCAGCAGGACCGACAGGCCTGGGAATGAAGCTTTCTTT. Translation: CASRTDRPGNEAFF.

The chain is built from TRBV6-5 and TRBJ1-6; the D is unclear. Trimming stripped 2 bases from V and 7 bases from J, with 6 bases between. The germline CDR1 and CDR2 sequences are MNHEY and SVGAGI. The CDR3 contains 13 residues. The CDR3 DNA reads as TGTGCCAGCAGTTACGGCCCCAATTCACCCCTCCACTTT. Translation: CASSYGPNSPLHF.

This clonotype was counted a few times. This rearrangement joins TRBV19 to TRBJ2-5; no definite D call. In germline, CDR1 is LNHDA, CDR2 SQIVND (reference sequence). The CDR3 consists of 14 residues. Trimming shortened V by 2 bases and J by 0 bases, and 7 bases separated the two germline ends. The CDR3 coding sequence is TGTGCCAGTAGTATAAGGTCCTACCAAGAGACCCAGTACTTC. Residues: CASSIRSYQETQYF.